The 19 T cell receptor beta chains below were found in one sample sequenced in a study of blood T cell repertoires in COVID-19. Data came from immunoSEQ multiplex PCR; TCRdb stores just in-frame clones and leaves some out. This table has 150,000 to 200,000 clones, around 80% appearing once. Sequenced sample: peripheral blood. The receptors stem from a woman in her sixties or seventies with acute or convalescent COVID-19.

The V gene is TRBV2, the J gene TRBJ2-7, with 11 nucleotides matching TRBD2. CDR1 is SNHLY, CDR2 FYNNEI, per germline. This CDR3 contains 16 residues. V lost 3 bases, J lost 9 bases, and 13 bases stayed unmatched. The CDR3 loop is CASSEFLVTSGNWQYF. The DNA of the CDR3 is TGTGCCAGCAGTGAGTTTCTCGTGACTAGCGGGAACTGGCAGTACTTC.

This clone was seen once. The chain has TRBV6-5 and TRBJ2-6; D may be TRBD2 (5 bases). V was trimmed by 5 bases and J by 4 bases, leaving 9 bases between them. Per germline, CDR1 MNHEY and CDR2 SVGAGI. The CDR3 totals 14 residues. The CDR3 DNA is TGTGCCAGCAGTAACCCTAGCGGGGCCAACGTCCTGACTTTC. Translating it yields CASSNPSGANVLTF.

With respect to this clone: Other DNA sequences in the sample encode the same CDR3. The chain links TRBV18 to TRBJ1-2; D not certain. The germline V and J ends were trimmed by 2 bases and 3 bases, with 7 bases remaining between them. This CDR3 has 13 residues. Germline V gives CDR1 KGHSH, CDR2 LQKENI. The CDR3 reads CASSPGSDYGYTF. In DNA form, the CDR3 reads TGTGCCAGCTCACCAGGCTCTGACTATGGCTACACCTTC.

This clone was seen only once. The genes are TRBV20-1 and TRBJ1-1; D not resolved. Germline CDR1 reads DFQATT; CDR2 reads SNEGSKA (reference sequence). The CDR3 extends over 10 amino acids. V was pared by 6 bases and J by 3 bases, with 5 bases between. In DNA form, the CDR3 reads TGCAGTGCAATAGACACTGAAGCTTTCTTT. Protein: CSAIDTEAFF.

This clone was seen only a few times. The V call is TRBV4-1, the J call TRBJ2-3; 7 bases are shared with TRBD2. After removal of 1 base from V and 5 bases from J, the junction contained 3 bases not matched to a gene. CDR3 length: 14 amino acids. CDR1 is MGHRA and CDR2 is YSYEKL in the germline V gene. CDR3 in DNA: TGCGCCAGCAGCCAAGTGTTAGCGGGAGATACGCAGTATTTT. It yields the protein CASSQVLAGDTQYF.

This chain connects TRBV6-2 or TRBV6-3 to TRBJ2-3, with TRBD2 matching over 8 bases. There are 14 residues in the CDR3. Germline loops: CDR1 MNHEY, CDR2 SVGEGT. V lost 4 bases to trimming and J lost 6 bases; unmatched junction nucleotides: 6. In DNA form, the CDR3 reads TGTGCCAGCAGTTCCGGACTAGCCCGGGATACGCAGTATTTT. The encoded protein is CASSSGLARDTQYF.

This clone is a singleton in its sample. The V and J genes are TRBV28 and TRBJ1-5; 12 nucleotides line up with TRBD1. With V trimmed by 1 base and J by 2 bases, 12 bases remained unmatched. The CDR3 has 20 amino acids. Germline loops: CDR1 MDHEN, CDR2 SYDVKM. The CDR3 sequence: CASSLFTGTGGAGGNQPQHF. The CDR3 DNA reads as TGTGCCAGCAGTTTATTCACCGGGACAGGGGGCGCGGGGGGCAATCAGCCCCAGCATTTT.

The chain uses TRBV28 and TRBJ2-3, with D maybe TRBD2 (6 bases). Trimming removed 7 bases at V and 3 bases at J, with 20 bases between. The CDR3 has 16 amino acids. Per germline, CDR1 MDHEN and CDR2 SYDVKM. CDR3 sequence reads: CASISRGPGGTDTQYF. CDR3 sequence (DNA): TGTGCCAGCATCTCTCGGGGCCCCGGGGGTACAGATACGCAGTATTTT. The complete variable domain, with remaining parts taken from reference TRBV28 and TRBJ2-3, reads DVKVTQSSRYLVKRTGEKVFLECVQDMDHENMFWYRQDPGLGLRLIYFSYDVKMKEKGDIPEGYSVSREKKERFSLILESASTNQTSMYLCASISRGPGGTDTQYFGPGTRLTVL.

CDR3 coding DNA: TGTGCCAGCAGCTTGAACTTAGATGCCAACTCGGGTTCACCCCTCCACTTT. It translates to CASSLNLDANSGSPLHF. V and J are TRBV5-4 and TRBJ1-6, with unresolved D. Germline loops: CDR1 SGHNT, CDR2 YYREEE (reference sequence). V lost 1 base and J lost 9, with 20 bases in between. The CDR3 runs 17 residues. Drawing the rest from reference TRBV5-4 and TRBJ1-6, the complete variable domain is ETGVTQSPTHLIKTRGQQVTLRCSSQSGHNTVSWYQQALGQGPQFIFQYYREEENGRGNFPPRFSGLQFPNYSSELNVNALELDDSALYLCASSLNLDANSGSPLHFGNGTRLTVT.

A remark on this clone: The same CDR3 arises from other DNA sequences in this sample as well. The rearrangement joins TRBV11-2 to TRBJ2-1, with D unresolved. V lost 1 base to trimming and J lost 7 bases, with 5 bases between them. Germline CDR1 SGHAT, CDR2 FQNNGV. The CDR3 is 12 amino acids. The CDR3 is CASSLAGNEQFF. The CDR3 DNA reads as TGTGCCAGCAGCTTAGCAGGAAATGAGCAGTTCTTC. Complete variable domain (other parts from reference TRBV11-2 and TRBJ2-1): EAGVAQSPRYKIIEKRQSVAFWCNPISGHATLYWYQQILGQGPKLLIQFQNNGVVDDSQLPKDRFSAERLKGVDSTLKIQPAKLEDSAVYLCASSLAGNEQFFGPGTRLTVL.

The chain recombines TRBV19 with TRBJ2-7; weak D call: TRBD1 (5 bases). V lost 4 bases and J lost 2, with 9 bases in between. The CDR3 totals 13 residues. Germline values: CDR1 LNHDA, CDR2 SQIVND (reference sequence). The CDR3 protein is CASSSPGTYEQYF. CDR3 nucleotides: TGTGCCAGTAGTAGCCCAGGGACCTACGAGCAGTACTTC.

Only a few counts were recorded for this clone. The V gene is TRBV11-2, the J gene TRBJ1-2, with TRBD1 as a possible D gene (6 bases). Trimming removed 3 bases at V and 4 bases at J, with 15 bases between. Germline CDR1 reads SGHAT; CDR2 reads FQNNGV. The CDR3 totals 15 residues. The CDR3 DNA reads as TGTGCCAGCAGCTTTGGGGGGGCGTCAGGCTATGGCTACACCTTC. This codes for CASSFGGASGYGYTF.

In its sample, this clone was seen once. J is TRBJ1-6 and V is TRBV19; 8 nucleotides line up with TRBD1. This CDR3 is built from 15 residues. V was pared by 1 base and J by 7 bases, with 3 bases of the junction left unmatched. CDR1 LNHDA and CDR2 SQIVND come from the germline V gene (reference sequence). As DNA, the CDR3 is TGTGCCAGTAGTATAGCAGGGGGCTTCAATTCACCCCTCCACTTT. It is translated as CASSIAGGFNSPLHF.

The chain links TRBV10-1 to TRBJ2-2; the match to TRBD2 covers 8 bases. CDR1 is WNHNN and CDR2 is SYGVQD in the germline V gene (reference sequence). V trimming: 8 bases; J trimming: 2 bases; junction bases outside the gene matches: 7. The length of the CDR3 is 15 residues. In nucleotides, the CDR3 is TGCGCCAGCTCCTTTAGCGGGGTCAACACCGGGGAGCTGTTTTTT. Encoded protein: CASSFSGVNTGELFF.

The chain combines TRBV25-1 with TRBJ2-1; D is unclear. Germline CDR1 and CDR2: MGHDK and SYGVNS. V was clipped by 3 bases and J by 4 bases, with 13 bases between them. This CDR3 comprises 15 residues. Here the CDR3 DNA reads TGTGCCAGCAGTGAGGTAACTAAGTCTTACAATGAGCAGTTCTTC. This gives the protein CASSEVTKSYNEQFF. The whole variable domain, filled in from reference TRBV25-1 and TRBJ2-1, reads EADIYQTPRYLVIGTGKKITLECSQTMGHDKMYWYQQDPGMELHLIHYSYGVNSTEKGDLSSESTVSRIRTEHFPLTLESARPSHTSQYLCASSEVTKSYNEQFFGPGTRLTVL.

This chain uses TRBV11-2 with TRBJ2-7, with TRBD2 matching over 8 bases. The V gene end was trimmed by 0 bases and the J gene end by 3 bases; junction bases not matched to a gene: 7. This CDR3 is built from 16 residues. In germline, CDR1 is SGHAT, CDR2 FQNNGV. CDR3 sequence (DNA): TGTGCCAGCAGCTTAGATCGGGGTAGCGGGGTCTACGAGCAGTACTTC. Translating gives CASSLDRGSGVYEQYF.

The CDR3 loop reads CASSLGGGGPIETQYF. The DNA of the CDR3 is TGCGCCAGCAGCTTGGGAGGGGGAGGGCCGATTGAGACCCAGTACTTC. The chain joins TRBV5-1 to TRBJ2-5; TRBD2 might be the D (7 bases). This CDR3 has 16 residues. V was pared by 0 bases and J by 5 bases, with 17 bases between. Germline CDR1 SGHRS, CDR2 YFSETQ.

The gene calls are TRBV2 and TRBJ2-7, with 10 bases matching TRBD1. V dropped 1 base and J dropped 2; count of bases not matched to a gene: 5. Germline-derived CDR1 and CDR2 are SNHLY and FYNNEI. The CDR3 totals 16 residues. CDR3: CASSEVAGTGAYEQYF. As DNA, the CDR3 is TGTGCCAGCAGTGAAGTGGCCGGGACAGGGGCCTACGAGCAGTACTTC.

The genes are TRBV30 and TRBJ2-1, with D unclear. This CDR3 is 12 amino acids long. V lost 5 bases to trimming and J lost 5 bases, with 10 bases between them. Germline CDR1 and CDR2: GTSNPN and SVGIG (reference sequence). The CDR3 here is CAWCRVNNEQFF. The CDR3 DNA sequence: TGTGCCTGGTGCCGGGTAAACAATGAGCAGTTCTTC.